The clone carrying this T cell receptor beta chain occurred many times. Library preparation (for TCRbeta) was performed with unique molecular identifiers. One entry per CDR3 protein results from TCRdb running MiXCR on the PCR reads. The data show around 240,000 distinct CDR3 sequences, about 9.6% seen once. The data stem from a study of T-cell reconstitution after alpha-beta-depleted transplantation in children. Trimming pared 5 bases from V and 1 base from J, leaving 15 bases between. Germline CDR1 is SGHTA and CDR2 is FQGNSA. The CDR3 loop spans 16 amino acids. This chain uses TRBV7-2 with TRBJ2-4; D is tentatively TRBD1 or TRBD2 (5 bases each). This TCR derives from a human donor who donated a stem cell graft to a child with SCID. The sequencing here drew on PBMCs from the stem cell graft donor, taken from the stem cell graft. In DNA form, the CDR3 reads TGTGCCAGCAGCCGGGTCGCAGGGACGGCCAAAAACATTCAGTACTTC. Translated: CASSRVAGTAKNIQYF.